This T cell receptor beta chain was sequenced during a study of T cell responses to AZD1222 COVID-19 vaccine. General observations from the study: Spike-specific TCR depth and breadth grew after two AZD1222 doses. White British people made up most donors, females outnumbered males, and clonal diversity was possibly underestimated.

V shed 6 bases and J shed 0 bases, with 9 bases lying between them. Germline V gene data show CDR1 as SQVTM and CDR2 as ANQGSEA. The CDR3 loop spans 13 amino acids. Only in-frame clones appear in the TCRdb table, and some are missing; sequencing was by immunoSEQ multiplex PCR. The sample consists of approximately 120,000 clones, approximately 88% of them appearing once. Of note for this clone: The antigen is unknown.

The sequencing here drew on peripheral blood, taken on day 0 of AZD1222 vaccination. V and J are TRBV29-1 and TRBJ1-3; D unclear. The receptor was isolated from an adult in good health. In nucleotides, the CDR3 is TGCAGCGTGACACCCGCCTCTGGAAACACCATATATTTT. The encoded protein is CSVTPASGNTIYF.